This is a list of T cell receptor beta chains from one sample in a study of regulatory T cells in long-lasting Graves disease. From the multiplex PCR reads, TCRdb called clonotypes with MiXCR, one entry per CDR3 protein. The sample consists of roughly 500,000 distinct CDR3 sequences, around 12% of them appearing once. These data were also filed under a second study, of T cells in Graves' hyperthyroidism and ophthalmopathy.

The specimen comprised peripheral blood mononuclear cells (PBMCs), sampled at new diagnosis, from a patient treated with antithyroid drugs. These receptors were collected from a woman in her twenties or thirties with Graves disease. CDR3s leave out the opening cysteine and the closing phenylalanine or tryptophan. The order of the fields is V gene, CDR3 protein.

TRBV28	ASIAVGFNTEAF
TRBV30	AWSGGVYYNEQF
TRBV25-1	ASSELGADTQY
TRBV12-3/TRBV12-4	ASSLRLAGEATQY
TRBV10-3	AISVAGEGETQY
TRBV19	ASSRSGFNTEAF
TRBV6-2/TRBV6-3	ASRKSSYEQY
TRBV19	ASSIIGGGYT
TRBV7-3	ASSSTSGRTNEQF
TRBV12-3/TRBV12-4	ASSFRLAGGRETYEQY
TRBV3-1	ASSQTGNEQF
TRBV12-3/TRBV12-4	ASSFYWREPPNEQF